This TCR beta chain derives from a study of CD8 T cells in Susac syndrome. V was trimmed by 4 bases and J by 0 bases, leaving 12 bases between them. The germline gives CDR1 MGHRA, CDR2 YSYEKL. This CDR3 has 15 amino acids. RNA totalling about 0.45 to 1 ug underwent reverse transcription with random hexamers. With immunoSEQ multiplex PCR, TCR beta CDR3 was amplified across 54 Vbeta and 13 Jbeta. Each CDR3 protein is one row after TCRdb ran MiXCR on the immunoSEQ multiplex PCR reads. The data contain about 210,000 distinct CDR3 sequences, 80% to 95% of them singletons. The origin of this receptor is a human donor in good health. The chain has TRBV4-1 and TRBJ1-1; no reliable D call. Sequenced: CD4+ T cells from PBMCs. The CDR3 DNA is TGCGCCAGCAGCCTGCCCCGCCGACTGAACACTGAAGCTTTCTTT. Protein: CASSLPRRLNTEAFF.